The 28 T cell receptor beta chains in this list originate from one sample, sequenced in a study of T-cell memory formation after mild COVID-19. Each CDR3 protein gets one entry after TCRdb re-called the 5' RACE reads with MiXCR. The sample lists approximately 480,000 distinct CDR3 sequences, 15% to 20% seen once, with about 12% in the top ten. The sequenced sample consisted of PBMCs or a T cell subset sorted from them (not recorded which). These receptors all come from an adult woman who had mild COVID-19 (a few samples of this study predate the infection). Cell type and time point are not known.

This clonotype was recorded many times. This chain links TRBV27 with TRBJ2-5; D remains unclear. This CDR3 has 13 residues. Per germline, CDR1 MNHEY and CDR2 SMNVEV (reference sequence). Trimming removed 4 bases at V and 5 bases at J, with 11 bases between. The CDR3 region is CASSSGLEETQYF. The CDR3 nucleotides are TGTGCCAGCAGTTCGGGCCTTGAGGAGACCCAGTACTTC.

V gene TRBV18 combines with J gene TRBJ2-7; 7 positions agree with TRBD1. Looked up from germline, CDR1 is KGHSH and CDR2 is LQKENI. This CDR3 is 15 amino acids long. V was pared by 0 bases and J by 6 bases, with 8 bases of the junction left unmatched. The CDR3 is CASSPPVGQSGEQYF. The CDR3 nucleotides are TGTGCCAGCTCACCACCGGTGGGACAGTCCGGCGAGCAGTACTTC.

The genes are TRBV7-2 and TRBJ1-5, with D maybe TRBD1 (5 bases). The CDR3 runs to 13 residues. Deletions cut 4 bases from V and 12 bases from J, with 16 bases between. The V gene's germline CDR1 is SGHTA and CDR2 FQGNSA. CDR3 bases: TGTGCCAGCAGCTCTAGGTGGGGCGCAGACCAGCATTTT. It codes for CASSSRWGADQHF. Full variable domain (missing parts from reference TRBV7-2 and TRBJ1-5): GAGVSQSPSNKVTEKGKDVELRCDPISGHTALYWYRQSLGQGLEFLIYFQGNSAPDKSGLPSDRFSAERTGGSVSTLTIQRTQQEDSAVYLCASSSRWGADQHFGDGTRLSIL.

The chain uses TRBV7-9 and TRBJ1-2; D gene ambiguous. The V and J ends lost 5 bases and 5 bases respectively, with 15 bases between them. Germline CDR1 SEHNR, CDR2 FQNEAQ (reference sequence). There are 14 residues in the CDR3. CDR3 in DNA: TGTGCCAGCAGCACAGACGGACGGTATTATGGCTACACCTTC. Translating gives CASSTDGRYYGYTF.

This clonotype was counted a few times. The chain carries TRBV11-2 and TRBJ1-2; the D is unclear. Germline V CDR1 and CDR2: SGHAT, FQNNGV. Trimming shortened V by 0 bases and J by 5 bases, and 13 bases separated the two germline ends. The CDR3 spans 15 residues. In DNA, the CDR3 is TGTGCCAGCAGCTTAGACGCGTCAGCAAATTATGGCTACACCTTC. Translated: CASSLDASANYGYTF.

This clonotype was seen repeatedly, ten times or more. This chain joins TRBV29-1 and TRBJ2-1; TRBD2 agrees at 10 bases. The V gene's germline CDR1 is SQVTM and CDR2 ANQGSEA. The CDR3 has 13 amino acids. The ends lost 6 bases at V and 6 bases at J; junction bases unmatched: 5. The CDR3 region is CSVRAGGLNEQFF. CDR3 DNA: TGCAGCGTCCGAGCGGGGGGGCTCAATGAGCAGTTCTTC.

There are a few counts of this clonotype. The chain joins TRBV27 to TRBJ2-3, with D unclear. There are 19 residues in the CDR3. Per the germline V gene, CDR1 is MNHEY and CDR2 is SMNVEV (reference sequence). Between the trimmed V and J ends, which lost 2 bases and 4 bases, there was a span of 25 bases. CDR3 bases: TGTGCCAGCAGTTTAATGGTTCGGCTTGGCAGGACGAGCGCAGATACGCAGTATTTT. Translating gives CASSLMVRLGRTSADTQYF.

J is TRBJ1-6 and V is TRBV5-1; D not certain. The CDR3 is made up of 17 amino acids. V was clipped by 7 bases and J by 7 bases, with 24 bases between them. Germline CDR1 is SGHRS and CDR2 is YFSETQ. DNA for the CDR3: TGCGCCAGCCAACCATCACCCTTCGGGAAGAAAAATTCACCCCTCCACTTT. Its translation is CASQPSPFGKKNSPLHF. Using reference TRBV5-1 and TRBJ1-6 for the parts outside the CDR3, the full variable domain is KAGVTQTPRYLIKTRGQQVTLSCSPISGHRSVSWYQQTPGQGLQFLFEYFSETQRNKGNFPGRFSGRQFSNSRSEMNVSTLELGDSALYLCASQPSPFGKKNSPLHFGNGTRLTVT.

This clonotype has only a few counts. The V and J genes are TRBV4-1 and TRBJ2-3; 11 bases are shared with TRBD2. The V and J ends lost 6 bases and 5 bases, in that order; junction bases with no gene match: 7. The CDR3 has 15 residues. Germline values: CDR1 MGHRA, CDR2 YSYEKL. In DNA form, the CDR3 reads TGCGCCAGCAGAAAGACTAGCGGGGAAATAGATACGCAGTATTTT. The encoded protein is CASRKTSGEIDTQYF.

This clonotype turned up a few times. The CDR3 DNA follows: TGCAGTGCTAAGCCAGGGGTCGATTCACCCCTCCACTTT. It encodes CSAKPGVDSPLHF. This chain uses TRBV20-1 with TRBJ1-6; a possible D gene is TRBD1 (6 bases). The germline CDR1 and CDR2 sequences are DFQATT and SNEGSKA (reference sequence). The germline V and J ends were trimmed by 4 bases and 8 bases, with 12 bases remaining between them. The CDR3 contains 13 residues.

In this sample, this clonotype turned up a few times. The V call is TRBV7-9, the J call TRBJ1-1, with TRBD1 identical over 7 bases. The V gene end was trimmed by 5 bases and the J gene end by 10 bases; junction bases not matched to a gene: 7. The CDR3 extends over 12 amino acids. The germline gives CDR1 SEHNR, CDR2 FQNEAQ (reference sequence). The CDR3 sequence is CASSTTGTVAFF. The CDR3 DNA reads TGTGCCAGCAGCACAACCGGGACAGTAGCTTTCTTT.

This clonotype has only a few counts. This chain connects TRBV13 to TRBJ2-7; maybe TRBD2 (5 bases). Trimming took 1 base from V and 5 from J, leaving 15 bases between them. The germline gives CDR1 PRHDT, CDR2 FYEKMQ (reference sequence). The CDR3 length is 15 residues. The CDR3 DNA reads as TGTGCCAGCAGCTTAGCACGGGGTGTTGTTGACGAGCAGTACTTC. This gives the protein CASSLARGVVDEQYF.

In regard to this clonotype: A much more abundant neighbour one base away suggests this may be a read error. The CDR3 nucleotides are TGTGCCAGCAGCTTAGGACAGGCCACAGATACGCAGTATTTT. Its translation: CASSLGQATDTQYF. The rearrangement uses TRBV5-4 and TRBJ2-3; 7 bases align to TRBD1. Germline CDR1 reads SGHNT; CDR2 reads YYREEE (reference sequence). This CDR3 region has 14 residues. V trimming: 2 bases; J trimming: 2 bases; junction bases outside the gene matches: 2.

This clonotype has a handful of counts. CDR3 in DNA: TGTGCCATCGTGGACGGGACAGTGAACACTGAAGCTTTCTTT. Its translation is CAIVDGTVNTEAFF. V gene TRBV2 combines with J gene TRBJ1-1, with 7 bases matching TRBD1. Germline-derived CDR1 and CDR2 are SNHLY and FYNNEI. The CDR3 extends over 14 amino acids. Germline trimming cut 10 bases from V and 0 bases from J; bases unmatched to any gene: 8.

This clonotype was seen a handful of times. DNA for the CDR3: TGTGCCAGCAGCTCGAGGACAGGGGGCTACACTGAAGCTTTCTTT. It encodes CASSSRTGGYTEAFF. This chain links TRBV13 with TRBJ1-1, with 11 bases identical to TRBD1. The CDR3 length is 15 residues. In germline, CDR1 is PRHDT, CDR2 FYEKMQ (reference sequence). The J segment lost 3 bases and the V segment lost 4 bases, leaving 4 bases of the junction unmatched. The whole variable domain, filled in from reference TRBV13 and TRBJ1-1, reads AAGVIQSPRHLIKEKRETATLKCYPIPRHDTVYWYQQGPGQDPQFLISFYEKMQSDKGSIPDRFSAQQFSDYHSELNMSSLELGDSALYFCASSSRTGGYTEAFFGQGTRLTVV.

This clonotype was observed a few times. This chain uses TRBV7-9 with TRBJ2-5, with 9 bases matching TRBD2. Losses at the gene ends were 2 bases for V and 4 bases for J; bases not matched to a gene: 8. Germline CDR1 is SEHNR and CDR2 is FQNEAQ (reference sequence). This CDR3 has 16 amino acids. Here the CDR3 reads CASSLPAGGPGETQYF. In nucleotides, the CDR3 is TGTGCCAGCAGCTTACCAGCGGGGGGCCCCGGAGAGACCCAGTACTTC. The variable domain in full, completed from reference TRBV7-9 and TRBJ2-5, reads DTGVSQNPRHKITKRGQNVTFRCDPISEHNRLYWYRQTLGQGPEFLTYFQNEAQLEKSRLLSDRFSAERPKGSFSTLEIQRTEQGDSAMYLCASSLPAGGPGETQYFGPGTRLLVL.

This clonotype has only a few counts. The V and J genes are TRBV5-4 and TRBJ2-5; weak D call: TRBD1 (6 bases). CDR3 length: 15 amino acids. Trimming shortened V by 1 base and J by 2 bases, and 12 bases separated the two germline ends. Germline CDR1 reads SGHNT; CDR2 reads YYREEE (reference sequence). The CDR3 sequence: CASSLSATGQETQYF. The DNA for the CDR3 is TGTGCCAGCAGCTTGTCGGCTACAGGGCAAGAGACCCAGTACTTC.

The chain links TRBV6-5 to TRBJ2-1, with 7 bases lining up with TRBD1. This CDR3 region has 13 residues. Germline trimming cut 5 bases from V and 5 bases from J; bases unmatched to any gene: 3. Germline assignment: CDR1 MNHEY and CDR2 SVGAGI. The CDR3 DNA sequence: TGTGCCAGCAGTACAGGGACAGACAATGAGCAGTTCTTC. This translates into CASSTGTDNEQFF.

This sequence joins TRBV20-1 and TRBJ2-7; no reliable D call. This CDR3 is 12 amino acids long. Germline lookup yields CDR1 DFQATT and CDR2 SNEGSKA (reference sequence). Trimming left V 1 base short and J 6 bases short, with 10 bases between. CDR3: CSARVQLGEQYF. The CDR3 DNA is TGCAGTGCTAGAGTCCAATTGGGCGAGCAGTACTTC.

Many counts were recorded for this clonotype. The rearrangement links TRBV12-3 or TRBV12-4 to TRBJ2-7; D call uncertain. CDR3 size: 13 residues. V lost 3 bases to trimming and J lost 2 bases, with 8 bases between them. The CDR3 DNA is TGTGCCAGCAGTTTGCGAAGCCCCTACGAGCAGTACTTC. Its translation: CASSLRSPYEQYF.

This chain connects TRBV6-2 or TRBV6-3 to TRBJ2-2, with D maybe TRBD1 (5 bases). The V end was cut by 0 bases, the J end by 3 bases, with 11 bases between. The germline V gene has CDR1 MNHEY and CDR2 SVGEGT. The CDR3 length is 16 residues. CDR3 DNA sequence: TGTGCCAGCAGTTACTCAAGGGGCAGGGACACCGGGGAGCTGTTTTTT. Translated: CASSYSRGRDTGELFF.

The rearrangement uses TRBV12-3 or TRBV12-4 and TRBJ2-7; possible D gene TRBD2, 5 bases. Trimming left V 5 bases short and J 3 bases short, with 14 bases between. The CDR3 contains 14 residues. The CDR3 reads CASSIDGEYYEQYF. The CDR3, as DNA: TGTGCCAGCAGTATCGACGGGGAATACTACGAGCAGTACTTC.

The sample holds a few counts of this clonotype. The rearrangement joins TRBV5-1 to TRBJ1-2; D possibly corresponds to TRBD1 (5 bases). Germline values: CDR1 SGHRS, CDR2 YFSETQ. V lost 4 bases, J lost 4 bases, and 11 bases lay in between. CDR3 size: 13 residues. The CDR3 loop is CASSLPDSYGYTF. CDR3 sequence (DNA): TGCGCCAGCAGCCTGCCCGACAGCTATGGCTACACCTTC.

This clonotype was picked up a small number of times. The CDR3 loop is CASSLQGRDTQYF. Written as DNA, the CDR3 is TGTGCCAGCAGCTTGCAGGGCCGGGATACGCAGTATTTT. The rearrangement uses TRBV7-9 and TRBJ2-3; a weak D match, TRBD1 (5 bases). The germline V gene encodes CDR1 SEHNR and CDR2 FQNEAQ (reference sequence). The CDR3 sequence is 13 residues long. V gave up 3 bases and J gave up 6 bases, with 10 bases separating them.

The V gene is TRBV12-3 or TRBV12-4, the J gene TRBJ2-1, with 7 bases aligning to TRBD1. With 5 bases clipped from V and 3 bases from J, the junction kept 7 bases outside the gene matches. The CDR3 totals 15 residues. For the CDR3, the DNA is TGTGCCAGCAGTCAACAGGGGCAGAGCTACAATGAGCAGTTCTTC. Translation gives CASSQQGQSYNEQFF.

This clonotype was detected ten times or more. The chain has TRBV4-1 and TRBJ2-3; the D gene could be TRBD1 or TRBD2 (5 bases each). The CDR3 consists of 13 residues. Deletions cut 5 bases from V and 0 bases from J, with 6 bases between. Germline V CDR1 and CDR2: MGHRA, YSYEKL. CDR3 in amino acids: CASSGDSTDTQYF. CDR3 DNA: TGCGCCAGCAGCGGGGACAGCACAGATACGCAGTATTTT.

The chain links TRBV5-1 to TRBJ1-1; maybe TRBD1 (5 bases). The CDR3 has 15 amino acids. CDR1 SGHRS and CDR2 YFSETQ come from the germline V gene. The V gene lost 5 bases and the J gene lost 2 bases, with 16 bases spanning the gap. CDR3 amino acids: CASSSDQGANTEAFF. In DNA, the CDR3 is TGCGCCAGCAGTTCTGATCAGGGTGCCAACACTGAAGCTTTCTTT.

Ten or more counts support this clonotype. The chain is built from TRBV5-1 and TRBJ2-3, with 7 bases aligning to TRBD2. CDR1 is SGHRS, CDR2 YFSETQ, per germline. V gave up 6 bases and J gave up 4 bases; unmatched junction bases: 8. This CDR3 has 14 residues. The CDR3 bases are TGCGCCAGCACCAGGGCGGGGGTCGCAGATACGCAGTATTTT. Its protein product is CASTRAGVADTQYF.